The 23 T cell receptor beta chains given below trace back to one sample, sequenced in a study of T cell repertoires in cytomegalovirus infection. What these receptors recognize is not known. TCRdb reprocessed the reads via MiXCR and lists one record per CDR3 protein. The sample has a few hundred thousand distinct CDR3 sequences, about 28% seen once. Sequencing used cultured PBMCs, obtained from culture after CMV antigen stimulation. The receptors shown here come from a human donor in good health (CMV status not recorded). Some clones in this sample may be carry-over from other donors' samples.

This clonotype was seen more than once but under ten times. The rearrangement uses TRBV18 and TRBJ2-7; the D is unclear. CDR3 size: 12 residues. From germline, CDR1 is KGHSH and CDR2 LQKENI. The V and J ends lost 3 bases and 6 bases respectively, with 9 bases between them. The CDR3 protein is CASSPPSGEQYF. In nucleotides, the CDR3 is TGTGCCAGCTCACCCCCTTCGGGCGAGCAGTACTTC.

CDR3 loop: CASSLVGDMNTEAFF. CDR3 nucleotides: TGTGCCAGCAGCTTAGTGGGGGACATGAACACTGAAGCTTTCTTT. The chain is built from TRBV7-2 and TRBJ1-1, with D tentatively TRBD1 (6 bases). Trimming left V 1 base short and J 0 bases short, with 9 bases between. In germline, CDR1 is SGHTA, CDR2 FQGNSA. The CDR3 covers 15 residues.

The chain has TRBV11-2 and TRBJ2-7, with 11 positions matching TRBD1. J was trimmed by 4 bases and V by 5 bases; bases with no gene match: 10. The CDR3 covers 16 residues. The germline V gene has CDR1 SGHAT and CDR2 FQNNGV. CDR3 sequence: CASSPPWTGGLYEQYF. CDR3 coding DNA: TGTGCCAGCAGCCCCCCCTGGACAGGGGGCTTGTACGAGCAGTACTTC.

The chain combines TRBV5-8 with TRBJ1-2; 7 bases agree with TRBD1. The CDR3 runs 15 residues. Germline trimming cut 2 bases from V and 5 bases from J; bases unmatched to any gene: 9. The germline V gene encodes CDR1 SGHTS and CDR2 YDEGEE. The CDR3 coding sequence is TGTGCCAGCAGCTTCGACTCGGGACAGACTTATGGCTACACCTTC. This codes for CASSFDSGQTYGYTF.

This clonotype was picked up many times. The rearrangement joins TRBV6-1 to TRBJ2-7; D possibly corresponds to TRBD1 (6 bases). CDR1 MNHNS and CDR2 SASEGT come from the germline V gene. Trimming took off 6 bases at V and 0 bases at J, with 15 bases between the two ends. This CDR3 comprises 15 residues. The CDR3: CASRRGWDSSYEQYF. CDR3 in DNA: TGTGCCAGCAGGAGGGGGTGGGATAGCTCCTACGAGCAGTACTTC.

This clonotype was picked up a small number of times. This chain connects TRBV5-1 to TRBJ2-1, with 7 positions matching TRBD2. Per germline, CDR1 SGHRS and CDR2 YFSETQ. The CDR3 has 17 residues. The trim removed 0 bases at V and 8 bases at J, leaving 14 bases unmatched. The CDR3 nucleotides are TGCGCCAGCAGCTTGGTGGCCCTAGGGAGGGCAGGCGATGAGCAGTTCTTC. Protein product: CASSLVALGRAGDEQFF. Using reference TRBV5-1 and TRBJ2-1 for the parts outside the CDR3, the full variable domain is KAGVTQTPRYLIKTRGQQVTLSCSPISGHRSVSWYQQTPGQGLQFLFEYFSETQRNKGNFPGRFSGRQFSNSRSEMNVSTLELGDSALYLCASSLVALGRAGDEQFFGPGTRLTVL.

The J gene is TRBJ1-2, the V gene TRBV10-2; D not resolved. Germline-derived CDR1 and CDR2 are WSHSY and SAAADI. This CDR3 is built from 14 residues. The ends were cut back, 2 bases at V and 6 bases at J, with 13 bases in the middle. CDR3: CASSENRPADGYTF. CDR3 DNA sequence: TGCGCCAGCAGTGAGAACCGACCGGCGGATGGCTACACCTTC.

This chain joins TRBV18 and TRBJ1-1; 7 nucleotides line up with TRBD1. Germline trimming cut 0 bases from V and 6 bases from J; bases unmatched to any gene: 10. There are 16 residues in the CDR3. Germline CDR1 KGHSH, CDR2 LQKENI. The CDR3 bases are TGTGCCAGCTCACCACCGGGGCAGGGGGAGAGGTCTGAAGCTTTCTTT. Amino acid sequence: CASSPPGQGERSEAFF.

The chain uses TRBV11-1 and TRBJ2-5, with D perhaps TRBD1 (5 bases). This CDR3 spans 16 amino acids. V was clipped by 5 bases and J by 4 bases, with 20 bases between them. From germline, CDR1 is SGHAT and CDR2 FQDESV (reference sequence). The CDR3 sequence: CASSQSQGSGRETQYF. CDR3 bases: TGTGCCAGCAGCCAGAGCCAGGGATCCGGTCGAGAGACCCAGTACTTC.

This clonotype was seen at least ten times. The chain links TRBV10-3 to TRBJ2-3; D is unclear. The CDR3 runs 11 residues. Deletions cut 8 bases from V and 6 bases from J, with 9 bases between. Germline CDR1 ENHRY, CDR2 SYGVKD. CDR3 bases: TGTGCCATCCTTGAAGGGGATACGCAGTATTTT. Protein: CAILEGDTQYF.

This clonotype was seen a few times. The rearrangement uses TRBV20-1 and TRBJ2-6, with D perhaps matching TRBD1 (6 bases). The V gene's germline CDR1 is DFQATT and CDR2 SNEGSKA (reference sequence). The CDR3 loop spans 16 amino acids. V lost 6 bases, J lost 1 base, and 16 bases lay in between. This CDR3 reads CSAPLGGSSGANVLTF. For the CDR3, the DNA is TGCAGTGCCCCCCTAGGGGGATCGTCTGGGGCCAACGTCCTGACTTTC.

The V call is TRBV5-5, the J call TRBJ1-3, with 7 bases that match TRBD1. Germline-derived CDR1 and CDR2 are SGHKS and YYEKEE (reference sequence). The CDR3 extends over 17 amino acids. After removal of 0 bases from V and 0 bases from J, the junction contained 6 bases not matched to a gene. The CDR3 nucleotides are TGTGCCAGCAGCTTGGGAACAGGGGATCGCTCTGGAAACACCATATATTTT. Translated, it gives CASSLGTGDRSGNTIYF.

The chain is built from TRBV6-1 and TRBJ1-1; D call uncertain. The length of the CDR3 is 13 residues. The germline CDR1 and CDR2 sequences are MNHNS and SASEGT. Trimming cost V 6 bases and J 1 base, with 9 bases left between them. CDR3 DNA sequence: TGTGCCAGCAGGCTCACAAGGAACACTGAAGCTTTCTTT. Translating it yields CASRLTRNTEAFF.

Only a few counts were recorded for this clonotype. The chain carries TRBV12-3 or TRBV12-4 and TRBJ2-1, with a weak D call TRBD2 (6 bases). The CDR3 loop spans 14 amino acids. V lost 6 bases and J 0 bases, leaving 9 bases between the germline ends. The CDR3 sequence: CASSFSGSYNEQFF. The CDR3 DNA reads TGTGCCAGCAGCTTTAGCGGCTCCTACAATGAGCAGTTCTTC.

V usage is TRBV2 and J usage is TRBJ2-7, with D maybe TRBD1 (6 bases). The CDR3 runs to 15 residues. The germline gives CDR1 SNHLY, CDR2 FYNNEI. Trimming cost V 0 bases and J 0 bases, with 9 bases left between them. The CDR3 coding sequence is TGTGCCAGCAGTGAAGCGCAGGGGAGCTCCTACGAGCAGTACTTC. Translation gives CASSEAQGSSYEQYF.

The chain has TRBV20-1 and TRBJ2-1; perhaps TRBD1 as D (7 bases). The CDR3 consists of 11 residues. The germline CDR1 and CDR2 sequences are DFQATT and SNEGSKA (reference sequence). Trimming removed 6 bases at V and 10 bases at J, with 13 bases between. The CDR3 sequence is CSASGGGEQFF. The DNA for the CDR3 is TGCAGTGCCTCAGGGGGAGGCGAGCAGTTCTTC.

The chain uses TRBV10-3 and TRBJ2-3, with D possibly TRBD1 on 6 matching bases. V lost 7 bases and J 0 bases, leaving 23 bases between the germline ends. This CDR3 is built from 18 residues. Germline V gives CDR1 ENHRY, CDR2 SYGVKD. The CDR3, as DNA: TGTGCCATCATGGGGAGCAGGGGTCTGGGGGCTAGCACAGATACGCAGTATTTT. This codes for CAIMGSRGLGASTDTQYF.

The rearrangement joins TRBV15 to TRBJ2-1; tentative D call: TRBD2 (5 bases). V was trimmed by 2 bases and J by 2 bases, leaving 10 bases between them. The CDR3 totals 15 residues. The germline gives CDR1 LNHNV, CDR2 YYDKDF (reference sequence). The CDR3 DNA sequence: TGTGCCACCAGCAGATCCACGGGGACCTACAATGAGCAGTTCTTC. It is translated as CATSRSTGTYNEQFF.

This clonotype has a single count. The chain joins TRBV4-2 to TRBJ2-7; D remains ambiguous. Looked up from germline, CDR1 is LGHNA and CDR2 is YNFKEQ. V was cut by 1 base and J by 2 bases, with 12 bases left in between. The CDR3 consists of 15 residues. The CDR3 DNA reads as TGTGCCAGCAGCCAAGCGCCCACCCCCACCTACGAGCAGTACTTC. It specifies CASSQAPTPTYEQYF.

The CDR3 DNA follows: TGTGCCAGCAGCCTGCGGGGGGCTAACGAGAAGTCTGGCTACACCTTC. This encodes CASSLRGANEKSGYTF. The chain recombines TRBV7-6 with TRBJ1-2, with D possibly matching TRBD1 (6 bases). The length of the CDR3 is 16 residues. CDR1 SGHVS and CDR2 FNYEAQ come from the germline V gene. The V end lost 5 bases, the J end lost 7 bases, and 23 bases lay between the germline ends.

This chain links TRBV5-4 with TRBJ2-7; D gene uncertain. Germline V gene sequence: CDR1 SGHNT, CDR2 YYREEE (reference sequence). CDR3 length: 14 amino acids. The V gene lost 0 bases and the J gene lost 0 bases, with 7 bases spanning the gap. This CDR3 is CASSLATGSYEQYF. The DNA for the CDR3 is TGTGCCAGCAGCTTGGCTACGGGCTCCTACGAGCAGTACTTC.

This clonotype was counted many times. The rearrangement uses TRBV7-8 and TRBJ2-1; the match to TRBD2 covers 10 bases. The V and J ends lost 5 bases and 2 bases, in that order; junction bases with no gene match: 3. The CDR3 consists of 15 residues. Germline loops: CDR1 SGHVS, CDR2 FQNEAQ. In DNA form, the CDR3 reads TGTGCCAGCAGCCCTAGCGGGAGAACCTACAATGAGCAGTTCTTC. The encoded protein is CASSPSGRTYNEQFF.

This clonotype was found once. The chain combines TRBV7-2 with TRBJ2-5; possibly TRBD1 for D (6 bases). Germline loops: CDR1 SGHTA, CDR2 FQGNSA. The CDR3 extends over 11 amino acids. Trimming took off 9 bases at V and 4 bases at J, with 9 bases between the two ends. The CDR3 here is CASLGAETQYF. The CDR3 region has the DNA TGTGCCAGTCTGGGGGCAGAGACCCAGTACTTC.